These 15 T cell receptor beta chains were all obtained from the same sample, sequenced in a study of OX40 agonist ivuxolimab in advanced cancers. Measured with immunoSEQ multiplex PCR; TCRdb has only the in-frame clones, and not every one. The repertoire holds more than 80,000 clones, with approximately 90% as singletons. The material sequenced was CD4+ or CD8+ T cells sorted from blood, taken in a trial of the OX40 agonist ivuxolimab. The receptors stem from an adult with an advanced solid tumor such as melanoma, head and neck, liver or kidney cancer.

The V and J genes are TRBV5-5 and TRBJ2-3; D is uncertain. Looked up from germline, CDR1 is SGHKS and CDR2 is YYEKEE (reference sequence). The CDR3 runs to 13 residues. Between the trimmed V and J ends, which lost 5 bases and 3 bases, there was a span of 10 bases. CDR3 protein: CASSSPGTDTQYF. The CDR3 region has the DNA TGTGCCAGCAGTTCCCCCGGTACAGATACGCAGTATTTT. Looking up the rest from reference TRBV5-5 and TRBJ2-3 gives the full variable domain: DAGVTQSPTHLIKTRGQQVTLRCSPISGHKSVSWYQQVLGQGPQFIFQYYEKEERGRGNFPDRFSARQFPNYSSELNVNALLLGDSALYLCASSSPGTDTQYFGPGTRLTVL.

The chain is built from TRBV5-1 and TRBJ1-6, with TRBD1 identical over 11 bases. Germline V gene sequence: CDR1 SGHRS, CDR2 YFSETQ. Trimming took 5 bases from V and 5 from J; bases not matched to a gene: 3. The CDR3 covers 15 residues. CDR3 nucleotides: TGCGCCAGCAGAGAGGGACAGGGGGATAATTCACCCCTCCACTTT. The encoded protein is CASREGQGDNSPLHF.

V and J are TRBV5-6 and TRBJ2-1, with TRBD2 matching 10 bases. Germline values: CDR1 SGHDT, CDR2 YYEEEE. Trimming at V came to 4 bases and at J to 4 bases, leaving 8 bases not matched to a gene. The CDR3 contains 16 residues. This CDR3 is CASSPIAGGEYNEQFF. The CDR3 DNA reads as TGTGCCAGCAGCCCCATAGCGGGGGGAGAATACAATGAGCAGTTCTTC.

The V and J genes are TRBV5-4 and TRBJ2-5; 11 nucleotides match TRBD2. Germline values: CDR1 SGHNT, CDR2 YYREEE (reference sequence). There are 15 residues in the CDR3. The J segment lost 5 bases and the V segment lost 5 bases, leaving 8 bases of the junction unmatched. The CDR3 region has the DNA TGTGCCAGCAGGGTAGCGGGAGGGAGAGAGGAGACCCAGTACTTC. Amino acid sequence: CASRVAGGREETQYF.

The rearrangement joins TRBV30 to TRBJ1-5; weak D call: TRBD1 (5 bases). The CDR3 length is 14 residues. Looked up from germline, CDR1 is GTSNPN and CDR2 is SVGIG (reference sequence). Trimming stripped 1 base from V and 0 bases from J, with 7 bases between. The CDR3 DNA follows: TGTGCCTGGAGTGGGGGCATTAGCAATCAGCCCCAGCATTTT. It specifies CAWSGGISNQPQHF.

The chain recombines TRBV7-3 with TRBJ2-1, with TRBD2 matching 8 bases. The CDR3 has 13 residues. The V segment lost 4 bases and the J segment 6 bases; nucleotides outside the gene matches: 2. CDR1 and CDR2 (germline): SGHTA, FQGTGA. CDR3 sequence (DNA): TGTGCCAGCAGCTCGGGACTAGGCAATGAGCAGTTCTTC. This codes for CASSSGLGNEQFF.

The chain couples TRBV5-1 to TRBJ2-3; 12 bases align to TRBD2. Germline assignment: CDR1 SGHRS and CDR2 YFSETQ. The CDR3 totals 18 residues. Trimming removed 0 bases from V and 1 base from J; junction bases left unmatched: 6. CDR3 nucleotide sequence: TGCGCCAGCAGCTTGGGACTAGCGGGAGTGTGGGGCACAGATACGCAGTATTTT. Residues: CASSLGLAGVWGTDTQYF.

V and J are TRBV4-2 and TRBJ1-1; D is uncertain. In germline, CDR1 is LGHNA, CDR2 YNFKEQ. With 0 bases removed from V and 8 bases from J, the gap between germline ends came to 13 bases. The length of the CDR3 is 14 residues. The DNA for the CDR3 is TGTGCCAGCAGCCAAGATGTGCGGGCAGACGAAGCTTTCTTT. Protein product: CASSQDVRADEAFF.

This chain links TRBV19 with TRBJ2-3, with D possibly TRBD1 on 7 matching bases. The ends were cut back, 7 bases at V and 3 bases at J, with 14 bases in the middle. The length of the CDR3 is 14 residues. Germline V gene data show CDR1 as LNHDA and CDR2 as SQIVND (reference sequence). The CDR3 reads CASTEGAGTDTQYF. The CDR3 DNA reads TGTGCCAGTACCGAGGGGGCGGGAACAGATACGCAGTATTTT.

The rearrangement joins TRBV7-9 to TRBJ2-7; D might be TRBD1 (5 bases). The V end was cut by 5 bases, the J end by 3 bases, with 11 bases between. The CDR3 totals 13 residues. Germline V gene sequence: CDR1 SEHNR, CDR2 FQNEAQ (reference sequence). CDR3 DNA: TGTGCCAGCAGCCAGGGTGGTGGCTACGAGCAGTACTTC. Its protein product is CASSQGGGYEQYF.

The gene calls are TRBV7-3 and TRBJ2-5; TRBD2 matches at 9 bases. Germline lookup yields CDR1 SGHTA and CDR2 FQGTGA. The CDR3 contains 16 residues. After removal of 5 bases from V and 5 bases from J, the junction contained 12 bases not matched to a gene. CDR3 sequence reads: CASSPGGGRGAETQYF. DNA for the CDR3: TGTGCCAGCAGCCCAGGAGGCGGGAGGGGCGCGGAGACCCAGTACTTC.

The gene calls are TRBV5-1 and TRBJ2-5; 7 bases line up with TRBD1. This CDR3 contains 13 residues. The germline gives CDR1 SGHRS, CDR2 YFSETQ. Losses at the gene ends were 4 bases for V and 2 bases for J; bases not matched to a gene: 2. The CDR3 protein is CASSMGQQETQYF. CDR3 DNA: TGCGCCAGCAGCATGGGACAGCAAGAGACCCAGTACTTC.

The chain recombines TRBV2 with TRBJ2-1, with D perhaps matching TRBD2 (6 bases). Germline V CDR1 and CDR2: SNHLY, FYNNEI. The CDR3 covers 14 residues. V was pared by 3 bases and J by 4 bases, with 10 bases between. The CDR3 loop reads CASSEEGVYNEQFF. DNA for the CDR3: TGTGCCAGCAGTGAGGAGGGAGTTTACAATGAGCAGTTCTTC. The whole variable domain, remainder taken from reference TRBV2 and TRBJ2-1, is EPEVTQTPSHQVTQMGQEVILRCVPISNHLYFYWYRQILGQKVEFLVSFYNNEISEKSEIFDDQFSVERPDGSNFTLKIRSTKLEDSAMYFCASSEEGVYNEQFFGPGTRLTVL.

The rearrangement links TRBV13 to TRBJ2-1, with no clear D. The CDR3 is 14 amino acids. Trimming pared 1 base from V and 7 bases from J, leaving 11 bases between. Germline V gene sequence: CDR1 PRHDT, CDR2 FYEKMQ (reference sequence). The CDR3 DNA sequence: TGTGCCAGCAGCTTAGCCAGACCCAATAATGAGCAGTTCTTC. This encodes CASSLARPNNEQFF.

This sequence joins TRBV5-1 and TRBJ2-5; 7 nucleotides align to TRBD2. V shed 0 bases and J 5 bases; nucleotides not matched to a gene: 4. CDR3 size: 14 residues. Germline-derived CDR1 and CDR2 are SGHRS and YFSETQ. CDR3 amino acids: CASSLAGGGETQYF. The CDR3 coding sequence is TGCGCCAGCAGCTTGGCTGGGGGAGGGGAGACCCAGTACTTC.